Detailed here is one T cell receptor (beta chain). This entry belongs to a study of Graves' ophthalmopathy and Graves' hyperthyroidism. With a duration under 3 months, ophthalmopathy in the donors showed moderate-to-severe activity, CAS ≥3 and NOSPECS ≥4. TCR beta CDR3 regions were amplified from RNA transcripts. Second-round multiplex PCR came after a first-round RT-PCR that employed HTBI primers. TCRdb processed the multiplex PCR reads anew with MiXCR; each CDR3 protein has one entry. The sample holds 600,000 to 700,000 distinct CDR3 sequences, over 40% seen once. The CDR3 is 17 residues long. The germline gives CDR1 MNHEY, CDR2 SVGAGI. J gave up 0 bases and V 6 bases, and 9 bases lay outside the gene matches.

The sequenced material came from peripheral blood. The chain carries TRBV6-5 and TRBJ2-2; TRBD2 matches at 8 bases. The source of this sequence is an adult man with Graves' ophthalmopathy. The CDR3 loop reads CASSPRGVSANTGELFF. The CDR3 DNA reads as TGTGCCAGCAGCCCGCGGGGGGTTTCCGCGAACACCGGGGAGCTGTTTTTT.